One T cell receptor (beta chain) is described in this entry. These data originate in a study of blood T cell repertoires in COVID-19. Across the study: Whether acute or convalescent, the COVID-19 samples came from the United States, Italy and Spain. T cells, B-cell-depleted T cells, or PBMCs supplied cDNA or gDNA.

This CDR3 is built from 13 residues. The trim removed 10 bases at V and 3 bases at J, leaving 6 bases unmatched. Germline CDR1 is SNHLY and CDR2 is FYNNEI. Authors' analysis steps: Amplification with reference gene primers provided the estimates of nucleated cell counts. The method was immunoSEQ multiplex PCR; TCRdb's version includes in-frame clones alone and lacks a portion of them. V, J and clone size reflect that table, while D and trimming were determined from the DNA. The sample records 150,000 to 200,000 clones, approximately 89% being singletons. Sample: peripheral blood. The chain has TRBV2 and TRBJ2-3, with TRBD2 matching over 8 bases. The clonotype originates from a woman aged 25 to 45 with acute or convalescent COVID-19. The CDR3 nucleotides read TGTGCCACCGGGGGGGCCGGGACAGATACGCAGTATTTT. Translation gives CATGGAGTDTQYF.